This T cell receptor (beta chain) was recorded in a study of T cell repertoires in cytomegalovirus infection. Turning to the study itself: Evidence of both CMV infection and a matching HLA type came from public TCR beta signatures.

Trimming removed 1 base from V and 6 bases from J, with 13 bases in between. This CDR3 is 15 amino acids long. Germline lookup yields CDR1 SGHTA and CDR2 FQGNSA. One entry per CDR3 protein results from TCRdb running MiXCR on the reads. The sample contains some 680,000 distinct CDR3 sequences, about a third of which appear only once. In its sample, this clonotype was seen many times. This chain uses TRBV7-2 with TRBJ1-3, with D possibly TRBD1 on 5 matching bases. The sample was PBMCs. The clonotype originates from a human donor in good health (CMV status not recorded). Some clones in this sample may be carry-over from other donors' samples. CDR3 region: CASSLDRAGSNTIYF. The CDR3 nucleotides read TGTGCCAGCAGCTTAGACCGGGCAGGGTCAAACACCATATATTTT.